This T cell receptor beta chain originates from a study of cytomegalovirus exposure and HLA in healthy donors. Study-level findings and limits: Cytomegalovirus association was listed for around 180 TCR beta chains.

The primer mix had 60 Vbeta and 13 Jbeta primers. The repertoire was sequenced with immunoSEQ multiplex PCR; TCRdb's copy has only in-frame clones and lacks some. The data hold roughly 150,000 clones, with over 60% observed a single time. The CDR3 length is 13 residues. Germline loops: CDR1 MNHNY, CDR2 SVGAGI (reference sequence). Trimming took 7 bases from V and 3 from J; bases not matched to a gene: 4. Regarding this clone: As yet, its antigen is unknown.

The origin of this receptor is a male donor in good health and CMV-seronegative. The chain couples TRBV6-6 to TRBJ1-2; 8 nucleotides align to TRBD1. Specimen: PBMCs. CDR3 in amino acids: CASTQQGDYGYTF. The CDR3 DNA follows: TGTGCCAGCACGCAACAGGGGGACTATGGCTACACCTTC.